A single sample is the source of the 4 T cell receptor beta chains below, sequenced in a study of T cells after yellow fever vaccination. A single record per CDR3 protein comes from TCRdb applying MiXCR to the 5' RACE reads. Of about 320,000 distinct CDR3 sequences listed, approximately 4.5% are singletons. The material sequenced was PBMCs, taken 15 days after the yellow fever booster vaccination. The receptors were sampled from a man aged 18 to 30 who received the YFV17D yellow fever vaccine.

Many counts were recorded for this clonotype. V and J are TRBV7-9 and TRBJ1-1, with D uncertain. This CDR3 comprises 13 residues. Trimming took off 8 bases at V and 3 bases at J, with 13 bases between the two ends. CDR1 SEHNR and CDR2 FQNEAQ come from the germline V gene (reference sequence). CDR3 coding DNA: TGTGCCAGCTCTCAAACCACGGACACTGAAGCTTTCTTT. Translated: CASSQTTDTEAFF.

This clonotype has only a few counts. The chain uses TRBV6-5 and TRBJ1-1; D call uncertain. This CDR3 region has 15 residues. Trimming took off 5 bases at V and 1 base at J, with 14 bases between the two ends. Germline V lookup: CDR1 MNHEY, CDR2 SVGAGI. CDR3 sequence (DNA): TGTGCCAGCAGTGAAAGCAGCAATCGGAACACTGAAGCTTTCTTT. Its translation: CASSESSNRNTEAFF.

The V gene is TRBV12-5, the J gene TRBJ1-5; perhaps TRBD1 as D (5 bases). With 7 bases removed from V and 6 bases from J, the gap between germline ends came to 16 bases. The CDR3 is 14 amino acids. Germline V gene sequence: CDR1 LGHNT, CDR2 FRNRAP. The CDR3 nucleotides read TGTGCTAGTGCCTCTTCGGGGGGGGGTCAGCCCCAGCATTTT. It translates to CASASSGGGQPQHF.

This clonotype has at least ten counts. The chain has TRBV6-4 and TRBJ1-1, with 7 bases fitting TRBD1. Per germline, CDR1 MRHNA and CDR2 SNTAGT. The CDR3 loop spans 12 amino acids. V was pared by 5 bases and J by 10 bases, with 7 bases of the junction left unmatched. CDR3 in amino acids: CASSSLTGTAFF. CDR3 nucleotides: TGTGCCAGCAGTAGCCTGACAGGGACAGCTTTCTTT.